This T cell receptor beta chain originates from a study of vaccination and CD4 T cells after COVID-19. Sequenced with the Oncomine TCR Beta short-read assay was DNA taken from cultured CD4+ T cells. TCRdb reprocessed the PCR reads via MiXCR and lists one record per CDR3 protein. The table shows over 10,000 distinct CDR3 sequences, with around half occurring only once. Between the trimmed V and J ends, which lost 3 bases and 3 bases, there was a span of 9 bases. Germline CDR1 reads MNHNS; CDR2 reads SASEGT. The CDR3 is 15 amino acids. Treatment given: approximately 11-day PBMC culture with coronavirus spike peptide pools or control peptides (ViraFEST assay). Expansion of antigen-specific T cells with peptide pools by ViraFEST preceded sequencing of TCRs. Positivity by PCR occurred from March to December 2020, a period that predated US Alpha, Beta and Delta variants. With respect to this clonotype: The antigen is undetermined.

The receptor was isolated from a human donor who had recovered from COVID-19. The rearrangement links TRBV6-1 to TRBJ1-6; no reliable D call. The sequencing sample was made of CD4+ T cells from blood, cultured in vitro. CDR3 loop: CASSERSVYNSPLHF. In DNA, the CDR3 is TGTGCCAGCAGTGAGAGGTCGGTCTATAATTCACCCCTCCACTTT.